Listed here are 2 T cell receptor beta chains from one sample, sequenced in a study of blood T cell repertoires in COVID-19. Profiled with immunoSEQ multiplex PCR; TCRdb holds only in-frame clones, not every one. The sample lists some 230,000 clones, 80% to 90% seen once, with approximately 3.4% in the top ten. The source material was PBMCs or T cells enriched from blood (not recorded which). These receptors originate from a woman aged 18-29 years in a cohort exposed to, infected with or recovered from COVID-19 (not recorded which).

This sequence joins TRBV30 and TRBJ1-1, with D possibly TRBD1 on 6 matching bases. CDR1 GTSNPN and CDR2 SVGIG come from the germline V gene (reference sequence). V lost 0 bases and J 11 bases, leaving 16 bases between the germline ends. The CDR3 totals 13 residues. The CDR3, as DNA: TGTGCCTGGAGTGTGTTAGAGGACAGCTCGGCTTTCTTT. Translating gives CAWSVLEDSSAFF.

The chain recombines TRBV3-1 (or the pseudogene TRBV3-2) with TRBJ2-7; no firm D call. In germline, CDR1 is LGHDT, CDR2 YNNKEL (reference sequence). V lost 8 bases to trimming and J lost 5 bases, with 16 bases between them. The CDR3 loop spans 13 amino acids. The CDR3 here is CASGDVIEDEQYF. As DNA, the CDR3 is TGTGCCAGCGGAGACGTAATTGAGGACGAGCAGTACTTC.